This T cell receptor (beta chain) was retrieved from a study of T cell repertoires in cytomegalovirus infection (dated by TCRdb to the late 2010s). Broadly, across the study: Donor HLA type was relevant to the analysis, as public TCR beta signatures indicated carriage of CMV infection together with the matching HLA type.

Deletion took 4 bases off V and 2 bases off J, with a span of 5 bases between the germline ends. Looking up the germline V gene yields CDR1 MDHEN and CDR2 SYDVKM. Taken from cysteine to phenylalanine, the CDR3 has 12 residues. Of the read, only the CDR3 DNA is kept; its 36 bases are in frame from base 1. This clonotype was counted many times. This receptor's antigen is unknown. Base qualities were left out, and no much larger clone turns up one base away. For sequencing, an Illumina HiSeq 1500 was employed. The raw public reads went through TCRdb reprocessing: fastp at Q25, MiXCR clone calling, in-frame beta chains kept. Here each entry gathers all rows of one CDR3 protein and keeps the most common genes and DNA. The table for this sample lists approximately 700,000 distinct CDR3 sequences; roughly 36% of them were counted only once. Of the sample, 2.5% to 3.5% falls within the top ten clones. Study-wide conclusions, independent of this receptor: The ex vivo response was dominated by HLA-C-restricted CMV-specific TCR beta clonotypes, which also provided the single most frequent clonotype in two of eight donors. Carriers of CMV infection plus the relevant HLA type were discriminated by the cumulative frequency of public TCR beta family members in the study cohort and in an independent approximately 360-donor cohort.

Material: PBMCs. The rearrangement joined TRBV28 to TRBJ1-1, with the identity of the D gene unclear. This clonotype was sampled from a human donor in good health (CMV status not recorded). Some clones in this sample may be carry-over from other donors' samples. The DNA sequence is given as TGTGCCAGCAGTTCCCCCAACACTGAAGCTTTCTTT. It encodes CASSSPNTEAFF.